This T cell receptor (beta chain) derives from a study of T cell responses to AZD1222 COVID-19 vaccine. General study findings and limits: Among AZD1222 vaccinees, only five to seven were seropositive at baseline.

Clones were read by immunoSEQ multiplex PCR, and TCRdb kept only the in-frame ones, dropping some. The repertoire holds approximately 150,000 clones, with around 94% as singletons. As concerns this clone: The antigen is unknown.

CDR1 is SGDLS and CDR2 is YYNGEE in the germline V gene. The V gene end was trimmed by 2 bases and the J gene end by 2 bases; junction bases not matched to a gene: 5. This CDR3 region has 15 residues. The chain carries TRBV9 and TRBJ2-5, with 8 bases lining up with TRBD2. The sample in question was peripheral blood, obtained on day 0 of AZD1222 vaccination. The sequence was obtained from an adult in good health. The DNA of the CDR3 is TGTGCCAGCAGCGTGGCTAGCGGGCATCAAGAGACCCAGTACTTC. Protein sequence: CASSVASGHQETQYF.